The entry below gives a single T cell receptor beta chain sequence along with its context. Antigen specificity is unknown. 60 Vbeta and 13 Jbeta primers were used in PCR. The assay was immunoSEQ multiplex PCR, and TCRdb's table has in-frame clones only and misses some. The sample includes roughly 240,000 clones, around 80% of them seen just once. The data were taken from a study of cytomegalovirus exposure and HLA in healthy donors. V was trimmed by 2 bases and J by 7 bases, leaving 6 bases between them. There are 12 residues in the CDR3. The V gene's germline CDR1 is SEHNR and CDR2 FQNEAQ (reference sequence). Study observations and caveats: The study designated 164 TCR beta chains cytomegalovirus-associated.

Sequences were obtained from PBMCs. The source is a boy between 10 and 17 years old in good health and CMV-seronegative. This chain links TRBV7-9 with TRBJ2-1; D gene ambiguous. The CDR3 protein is CASSLSGNEQFF. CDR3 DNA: TGTGCCAGCAGCTTATCCGGGAATGAGCAGTTCTTC.